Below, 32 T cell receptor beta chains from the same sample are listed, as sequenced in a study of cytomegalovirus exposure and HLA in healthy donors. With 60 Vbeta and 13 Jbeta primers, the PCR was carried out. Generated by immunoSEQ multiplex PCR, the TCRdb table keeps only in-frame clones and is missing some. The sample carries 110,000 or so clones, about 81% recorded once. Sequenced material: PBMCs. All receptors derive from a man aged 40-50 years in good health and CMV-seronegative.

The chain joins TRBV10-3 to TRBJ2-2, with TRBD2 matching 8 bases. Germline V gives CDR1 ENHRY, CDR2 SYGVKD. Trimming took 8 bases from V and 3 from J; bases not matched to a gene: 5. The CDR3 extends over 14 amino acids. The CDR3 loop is CAIRTSWDTGELFF. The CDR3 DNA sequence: TGTGCCATCCGGACTAGCTGGGACACCGGGGAGCTGTTTTTT.

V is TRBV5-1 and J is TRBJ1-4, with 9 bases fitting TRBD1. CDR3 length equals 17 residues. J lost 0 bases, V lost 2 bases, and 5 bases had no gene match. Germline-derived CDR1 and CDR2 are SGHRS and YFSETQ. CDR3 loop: CASSLQGAQATNEKLFF. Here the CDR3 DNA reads TGCGCCAGCAGCTTACAGGGGGCCCAAGCAACTAATGAAAAACTGTTTTTT.

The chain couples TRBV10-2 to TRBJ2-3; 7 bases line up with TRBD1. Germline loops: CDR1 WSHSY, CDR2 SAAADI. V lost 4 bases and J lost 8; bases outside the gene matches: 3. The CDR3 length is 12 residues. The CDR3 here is CASSGYRGTQYF. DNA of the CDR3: TGCGCCAGCAGTGGATACAGGGGTACGCAGTATTTT.

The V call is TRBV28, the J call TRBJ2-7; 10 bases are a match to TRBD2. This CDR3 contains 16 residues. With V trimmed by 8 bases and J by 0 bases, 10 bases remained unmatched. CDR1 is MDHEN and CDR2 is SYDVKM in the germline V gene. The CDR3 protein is CASFPGTSVHSYEQYF. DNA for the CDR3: TGTGCCAGCTTTCCCGGGACTAGCGTTCACTCCTACGAGCAGTACTTC.

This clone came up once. CDR3 bases: TGTGCCACCTCCGGGACACCGACCTACGAGCAGTACTTC. It specifies CATSGTPTYEQYF. This chain uses TRBV28 with TRBJ2-7, with a weak D call TRBD1 (6 bases). The CDR3 spans 13 residues. Trimming left V 10 bases short and J 2 bases short, with 15 bases between. The germline CDR1 and CDR2 sequences are MDHEN and SYDVKM.

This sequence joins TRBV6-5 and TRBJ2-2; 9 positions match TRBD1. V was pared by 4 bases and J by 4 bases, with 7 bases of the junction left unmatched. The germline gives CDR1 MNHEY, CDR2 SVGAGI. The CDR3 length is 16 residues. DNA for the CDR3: TGTGCCAGCAGTTTACAGGGGGCGCTTAGCACCGGGGAGCTGTTTTTT. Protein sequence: CASSLQGALSTGELFF.

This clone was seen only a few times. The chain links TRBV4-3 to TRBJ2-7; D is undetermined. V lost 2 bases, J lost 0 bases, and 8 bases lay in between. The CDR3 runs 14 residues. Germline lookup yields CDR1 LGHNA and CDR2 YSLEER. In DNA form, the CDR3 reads TGCGCCAGCAGCCAATCATCCAGCTCCTACGAGCAGTACTTC. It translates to CASSQSSSSYEQYF.

In DNA, the CDR3 is TGTGCCAGCAGTCCAGCGGGGGGCTCCTACAATGAGCAGTTCTTC. Protein: CASSPAGGSYNEQFF. This chain links TRBV7-7 with TRBJ2-1, with TRBD2 matching 9 bases. Germline V gene data show CDR1 as SSHAT and CDR2 as FNYEAQ (reference sequence). Trimming removed 6 bases from V and 0 bases from J; junction bases left unmatched: 3. The length of the CDR3 is 15 residues.

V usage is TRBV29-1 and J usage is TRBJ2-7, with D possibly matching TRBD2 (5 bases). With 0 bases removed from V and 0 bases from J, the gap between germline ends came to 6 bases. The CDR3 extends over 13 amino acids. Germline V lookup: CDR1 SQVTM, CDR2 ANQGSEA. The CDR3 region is CSVEEDFSYEQYF. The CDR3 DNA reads TGCAGCGTTGAAGAGGACTTCTCCTACGAGCAGTACTTC.

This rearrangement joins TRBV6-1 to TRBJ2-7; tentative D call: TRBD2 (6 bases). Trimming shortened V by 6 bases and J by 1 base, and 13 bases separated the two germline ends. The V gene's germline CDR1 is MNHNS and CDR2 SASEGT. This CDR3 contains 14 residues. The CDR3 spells CASRRTGDSYEQYF. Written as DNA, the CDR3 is TGTGCCAGCAGGAGGACGGGAGATTCCTACGAGCAGTACTTC.

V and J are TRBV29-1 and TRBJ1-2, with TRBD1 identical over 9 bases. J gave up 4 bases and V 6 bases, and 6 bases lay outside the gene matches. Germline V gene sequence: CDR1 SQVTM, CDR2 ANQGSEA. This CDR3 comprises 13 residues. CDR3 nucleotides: TGCAGCGTGACAGGGGGAGGTGGCTATGGCTACACCTTC. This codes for CSVTGGGGYGYTF. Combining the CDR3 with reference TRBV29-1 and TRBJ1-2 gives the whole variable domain SAVISQKPSRDICQRGTSLTIQCQVDSQVTMMFWYRQQPGQSLTLIATANQGSEATYESGFVIDKFPISRPNLTFSTLTVSNMSPEDSSIYLCSVTGGGGYGYTFGSGTRLTVV.

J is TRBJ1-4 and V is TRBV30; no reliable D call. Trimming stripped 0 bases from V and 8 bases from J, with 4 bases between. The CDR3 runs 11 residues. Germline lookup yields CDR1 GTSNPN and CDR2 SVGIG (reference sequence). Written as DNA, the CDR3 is TGTGCCTGGAGTGTACAGGAAAAACTGTTTTTT. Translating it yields CAWSVQEKLFF.

CDR3 amino acids: CASMRSSYEQYF. In DNA, the CDR3 is TGTGCCAGCATGCGGAGCTCCTACGAGCAGTACTTC. V gene TRBV25-1 combines with J gene TRBJ2-7; D is ambiguous. Between the trimmed V and J ends, which lost 7 bases and 0 bases, there was a span of 7 bases. Germline CDR1 is MGHDK and CDR2 is SYGVNS. This CDR3 region has 12 residues.

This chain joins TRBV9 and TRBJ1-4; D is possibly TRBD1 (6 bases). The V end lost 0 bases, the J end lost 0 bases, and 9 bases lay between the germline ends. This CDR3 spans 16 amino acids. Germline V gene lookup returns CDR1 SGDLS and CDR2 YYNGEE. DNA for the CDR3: TGTGCCAGCAGCGTAGCGGACAGAACAACTAATGAAAAACTGTTTTTT. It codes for CASSVADRTTNEKLFF. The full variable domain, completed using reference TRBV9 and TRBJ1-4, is DSGVTQTPKHLITATGQRVTLRCSPRSGDLSVYWYQQSLDQGLQFLIQYYNGEERAKGNILERFSAQQFPDLHSELNLSSLELGDSALYFCASSVADRTTNEKLFFGSGTQLSVL.

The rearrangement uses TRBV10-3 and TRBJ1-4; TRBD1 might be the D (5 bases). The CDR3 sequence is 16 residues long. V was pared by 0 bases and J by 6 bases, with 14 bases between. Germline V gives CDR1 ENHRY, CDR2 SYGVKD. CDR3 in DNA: TGTGCCATCAGTGAGTCTAAGGAAAAGGGGTATGAAAAACTGTTTTTT. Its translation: CAISESKEKGYEKLFF.

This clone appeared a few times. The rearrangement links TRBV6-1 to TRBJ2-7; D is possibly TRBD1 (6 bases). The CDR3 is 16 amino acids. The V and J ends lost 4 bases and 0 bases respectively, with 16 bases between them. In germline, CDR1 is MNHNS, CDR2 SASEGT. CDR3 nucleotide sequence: TGTGCCAGCAGTGGACATACAGGGTACCTCTCCTACGAGCAGTACTTC. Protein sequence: CASSGHTGYLSYEQYF.

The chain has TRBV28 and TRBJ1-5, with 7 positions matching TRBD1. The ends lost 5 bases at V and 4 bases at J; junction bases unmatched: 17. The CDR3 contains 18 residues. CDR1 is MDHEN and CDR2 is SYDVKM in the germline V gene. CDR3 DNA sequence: TGTGCCAGCAGTGAGGTCGGGGACAGACGTTTTTGGAATCAGCCCCAGCATTTT. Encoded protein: CASSEVGDRRFWNQPQHF.

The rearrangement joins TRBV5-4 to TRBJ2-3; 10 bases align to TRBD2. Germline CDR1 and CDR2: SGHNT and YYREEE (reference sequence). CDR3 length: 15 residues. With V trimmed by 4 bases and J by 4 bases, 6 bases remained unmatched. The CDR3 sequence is CASSQREGLADTQYF. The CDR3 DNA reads TGTGCCAGCAGCCAGCGGGAGGGCCTGGCAGATACGCAGTATTTT.

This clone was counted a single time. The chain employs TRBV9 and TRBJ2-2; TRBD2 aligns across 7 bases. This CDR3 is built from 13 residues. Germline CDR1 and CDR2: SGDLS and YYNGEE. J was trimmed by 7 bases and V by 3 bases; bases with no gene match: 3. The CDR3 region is CASSGTRGGELFF. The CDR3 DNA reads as TGTGCCAGCAGCGGGACTAGGGGCGGGGAGCTGTTTTTT. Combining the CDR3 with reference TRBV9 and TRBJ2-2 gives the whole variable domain DSGVTQTPKHLITATGQRVTLRCSPRSGDLSVYWYQQSLDQGLQFLIQYYNGEERAKGNILERFSAQQFPDLHSELNLSSLELGDSALYFCASSGTRGGELFFGEGSRLTVL.

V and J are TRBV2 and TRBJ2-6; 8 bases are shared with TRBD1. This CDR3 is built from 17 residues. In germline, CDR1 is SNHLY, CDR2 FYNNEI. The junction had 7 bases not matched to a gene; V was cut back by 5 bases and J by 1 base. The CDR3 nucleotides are TGTGCCAGCAGTCCCCGAGGACAGGGTTCTGGGGCCAACGTCCTGACTTTC. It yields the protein CASSPRGQGSGANVLTF.

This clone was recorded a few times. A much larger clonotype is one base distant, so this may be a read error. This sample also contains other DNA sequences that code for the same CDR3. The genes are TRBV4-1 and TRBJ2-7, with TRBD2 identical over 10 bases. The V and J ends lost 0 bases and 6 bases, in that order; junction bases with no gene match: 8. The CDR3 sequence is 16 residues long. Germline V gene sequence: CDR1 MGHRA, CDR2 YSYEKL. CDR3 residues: CASSQDEGSGGSEQYF. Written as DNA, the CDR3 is TGCGCCAGCAGCCAAGATGAGGGTAGCGGGGGGTCCGAGCAGTACTTC.

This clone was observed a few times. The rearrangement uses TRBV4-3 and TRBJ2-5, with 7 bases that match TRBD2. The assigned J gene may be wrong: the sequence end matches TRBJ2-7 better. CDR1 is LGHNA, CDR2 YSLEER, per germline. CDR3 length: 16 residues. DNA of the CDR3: TGCGCCAGCAGCCAAGATCCTAGCGGAAGCTCCTACGAGCAGTACTTC. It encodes CASSQDPSGSSYEQYF.

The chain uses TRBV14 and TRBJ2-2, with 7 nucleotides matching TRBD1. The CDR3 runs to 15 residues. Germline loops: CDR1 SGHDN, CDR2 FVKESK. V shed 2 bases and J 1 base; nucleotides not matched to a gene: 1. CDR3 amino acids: CASSQHRGNTGELFF. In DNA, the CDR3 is TGTGCCAGCAGCCAACACAGGGGGAACACCGGGGAGCTGTTTTTT. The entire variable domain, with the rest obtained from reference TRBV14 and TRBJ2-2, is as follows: EAGVTQFPSHSVIEKGQTVTLRCDPISGHDNLYWYRRVMGKEIKFLLHFVKESKQDESGMPNNRFLAERTGGTYSTLKVQPAELEDSGVYFCASSQHRGNTGELFFGEGSRLTVL.

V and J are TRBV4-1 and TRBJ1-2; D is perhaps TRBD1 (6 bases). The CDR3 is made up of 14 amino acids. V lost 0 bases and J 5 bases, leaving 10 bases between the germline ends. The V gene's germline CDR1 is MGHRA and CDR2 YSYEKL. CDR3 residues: CASSQDLRGYGYTF. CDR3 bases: TGCGCCAGCAGCCAAGACCTCAGGGGTTATGGCTACACCTTC.

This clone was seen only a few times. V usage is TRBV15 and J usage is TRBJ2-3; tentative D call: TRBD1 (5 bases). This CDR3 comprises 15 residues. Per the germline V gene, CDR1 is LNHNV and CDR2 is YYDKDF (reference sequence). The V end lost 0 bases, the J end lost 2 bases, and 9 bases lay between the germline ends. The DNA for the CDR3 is TGTGCCACCAGCAGAGATGGACACAACACAGATACGCAGTATTTT. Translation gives CATSRDGHNTDTQYF.

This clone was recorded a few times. CDR3: CASSHRDRASPEAFF. CDR3 sequence (DNA): TGTGCCAGCAGCCACCGGGACAGGGCTTCCCCCGAAGCTTTCTTT. V usage is TRBV14 and J usage is TRBJ1-1, with 9 bases fitting TRBD1. There are 15 residues in the CDR3. The trim removed 3 bases at V and 8 bases at J, leaving 10 bases unmatched. Germline V lookup: CDR1 SGHDN, CDR2 FVKESK.

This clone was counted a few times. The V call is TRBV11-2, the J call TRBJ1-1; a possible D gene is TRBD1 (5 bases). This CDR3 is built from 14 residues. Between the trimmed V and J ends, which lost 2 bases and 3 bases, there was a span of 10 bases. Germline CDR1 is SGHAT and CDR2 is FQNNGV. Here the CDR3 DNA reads TGTGCCAGCAGCTTATGGGGAGGGGACACTGAAGCTTTCTTT. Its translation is CASSLWGGDTEAFF.

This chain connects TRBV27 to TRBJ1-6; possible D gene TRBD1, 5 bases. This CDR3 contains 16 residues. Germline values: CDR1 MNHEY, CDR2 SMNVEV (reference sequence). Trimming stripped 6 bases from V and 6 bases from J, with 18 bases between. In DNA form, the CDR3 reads TGTGCCAGCAGAAAAACGGGGGTTCGAGCTAATTCACCCCTCCACTTT. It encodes CASRKTGVRANSPLHF.

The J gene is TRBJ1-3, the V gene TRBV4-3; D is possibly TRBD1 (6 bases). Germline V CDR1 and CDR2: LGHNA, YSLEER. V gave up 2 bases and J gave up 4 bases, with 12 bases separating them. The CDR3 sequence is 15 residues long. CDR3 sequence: CASSQTTGSGNTIYF. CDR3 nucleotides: TGCGCCAGCAGCCAAACGACAGGATCCGGAAACACCATATATTTT.

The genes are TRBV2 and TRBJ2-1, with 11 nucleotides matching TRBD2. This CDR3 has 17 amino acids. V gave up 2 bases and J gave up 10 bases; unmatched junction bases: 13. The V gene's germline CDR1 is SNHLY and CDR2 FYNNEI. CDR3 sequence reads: CASSEYGGLAAGLEQFF. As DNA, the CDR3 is TGTGCCAGCAGTGAATATGGGGGACTAGCGGCAGGGTTAGAGCAGTTCTTC.

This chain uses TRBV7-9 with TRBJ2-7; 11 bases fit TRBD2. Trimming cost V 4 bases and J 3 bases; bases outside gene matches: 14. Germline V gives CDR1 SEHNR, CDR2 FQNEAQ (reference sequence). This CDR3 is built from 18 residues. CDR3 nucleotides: TGTGCCAGCAGCTCATGGGTTCGTGTAGCGGGAGGGAACTACGAGCAGTACTTC. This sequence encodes CASSSWVRVAGGNYEQYF. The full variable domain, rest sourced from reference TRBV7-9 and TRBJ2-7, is DTGVSQNPRHKITKRGQNVTFRCDPISEHNRLYWYRQTLGQGPEFLTYFQNEAQLEKSRLLSDRFSAERPKGSFSTLEIQRTEQGDSAMYLCASSSWVRVAGGNYEQYFGPGTRLTVT.

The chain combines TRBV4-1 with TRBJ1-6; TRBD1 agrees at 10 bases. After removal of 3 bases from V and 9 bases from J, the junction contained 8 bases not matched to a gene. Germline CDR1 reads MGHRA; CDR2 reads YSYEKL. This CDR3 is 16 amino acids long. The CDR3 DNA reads TGCGCCAGCAGCCAGCCCAGAGGGACAGGGGTTTCACCCCTCCACTTT. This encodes CASSQPRGTGVSPLHF.